This T cell receptor beta chain was profiled in a study of blood T cell repertoires in COVID-19. Study summary: Italy, Spain and the United States were the sources of the convalescent and acute COVID-19 samples. In each case, the material was cDNA or gDNA derived from T cells, B-cell-depleted T cells, or PBMCs.

This clone was counted only a few times. Germline V gene data show CDR1 as SQVTM and CDR2 as ANQGSEA. This CDR3 has 11 amino acids. After removal of 7 bases from V and 6 bases from J, the junction contained 3 bases not matched to a gene. In the original processing: The authors estimated nucleated cell counts from reference gene primer amplification. Profiling relied on immunoSEQ multiplex PCR, and the TCRdb table lists in-frame clones only, not all of them. That table furnishes V, J and clone size, whereas the DNA furnished D and trimming. The sample lists approximately 170,000 clones, approximately 84% occurring once.

Source material: peripheral blood. The genes are TRBV29-1 and TRBJ2-3; TRBD2 aligns across 8 bases. The sequence was collected from a man aged 40-50 years who had recovered from COVID-19. The CDR3 loop is CSAERGDTQYF. In nucleotides, the CDR3 is TGCAGCGCGGAGCGGGGGGATACGCAGTATTTT.